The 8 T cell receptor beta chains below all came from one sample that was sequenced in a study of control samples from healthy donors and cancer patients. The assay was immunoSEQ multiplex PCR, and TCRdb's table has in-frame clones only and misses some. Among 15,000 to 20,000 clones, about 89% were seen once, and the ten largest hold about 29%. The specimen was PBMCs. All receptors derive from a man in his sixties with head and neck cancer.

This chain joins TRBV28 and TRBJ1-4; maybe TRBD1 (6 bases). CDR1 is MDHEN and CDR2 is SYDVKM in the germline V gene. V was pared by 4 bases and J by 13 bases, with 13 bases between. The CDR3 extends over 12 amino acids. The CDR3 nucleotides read TGTGCCAGCAGTTCCAGGGGAGGGAGACTGTTTTTT. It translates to CASSSRGGRLFF.

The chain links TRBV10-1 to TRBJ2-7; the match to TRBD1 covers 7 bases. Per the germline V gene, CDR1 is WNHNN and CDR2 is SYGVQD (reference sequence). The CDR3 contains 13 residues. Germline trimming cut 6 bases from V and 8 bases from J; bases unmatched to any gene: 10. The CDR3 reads CASSDGGQSKQYF. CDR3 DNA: TGCGCCAGCAGCGATGGGGGACAGAGCAAGCAGTACTTC.

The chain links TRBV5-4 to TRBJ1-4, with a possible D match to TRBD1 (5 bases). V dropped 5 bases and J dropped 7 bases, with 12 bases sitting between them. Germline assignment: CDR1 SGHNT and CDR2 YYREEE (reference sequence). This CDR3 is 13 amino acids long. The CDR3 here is CASSQGTTEKLFF. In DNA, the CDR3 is TGTGCCAGCAGTCAGGGTACAACTGAAAAACTGTTTTTT.

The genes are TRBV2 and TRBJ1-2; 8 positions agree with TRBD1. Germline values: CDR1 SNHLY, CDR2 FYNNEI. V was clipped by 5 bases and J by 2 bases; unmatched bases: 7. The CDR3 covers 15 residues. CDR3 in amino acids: CASSLGQGENYGYTF. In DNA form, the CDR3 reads TGTGCCAGCAGTCTAGGACAGGGCGAAAACTATGGCTACACCTTC.

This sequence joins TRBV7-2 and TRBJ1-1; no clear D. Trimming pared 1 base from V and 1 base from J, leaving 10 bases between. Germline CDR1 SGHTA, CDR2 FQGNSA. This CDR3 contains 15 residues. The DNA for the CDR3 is TGTGCCAGCAGCTTAGTTCTGGGAGGGAACACTGAAGCTTTCTTT. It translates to CASSLVLGGNTEAFF.

The DNA of the CDR3 is TGTGCCAGTAGTATGCGGTCGGACAGGGGCAATCAGCCCCAGCATTTT. It codes for CASSMRSDRGNQPQHF. This chain connects TRBV19 to TRBJ1-5; TRBD1 agrees at 8 bases. The V segment lost 3 bases and the J segment 2 bases; nucleotides outside the gene matches: 6. The germline gives CDR1 LNHDA, CDR2 SQIVND (reference sequence). The CDR3 runs to 16 residues.

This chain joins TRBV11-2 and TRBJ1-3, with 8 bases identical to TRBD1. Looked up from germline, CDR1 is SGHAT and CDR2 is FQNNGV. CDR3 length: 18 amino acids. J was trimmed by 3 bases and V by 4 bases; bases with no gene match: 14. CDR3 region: CASSSNGGQGASGNTIYF. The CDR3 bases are TGTGCCAGCAGCTCTAACGGCGGCCAGGGGGCGAGTGGAAACACCATATATTTT.

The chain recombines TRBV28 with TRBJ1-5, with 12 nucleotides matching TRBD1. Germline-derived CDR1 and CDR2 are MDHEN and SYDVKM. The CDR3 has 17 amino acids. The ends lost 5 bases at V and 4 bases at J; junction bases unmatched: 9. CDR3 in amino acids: CASSVTGTGGGNQPQHF. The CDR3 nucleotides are TGTGCCAGCAGTGTAACCGGGACAGGGGGCGGGAATCAGCCCCAGCATTTT. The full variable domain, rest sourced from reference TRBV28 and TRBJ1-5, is DVKVTQSSRYLVKRTGEKVFLECVQDMDHENMFWYRQDPGLGLRLIYFSYDVKMKEKGDIPEGYSVSREKKERFSLILESASTNQTSMYLCASSVTGTGGGNQPQHFGDGTRLSIL.